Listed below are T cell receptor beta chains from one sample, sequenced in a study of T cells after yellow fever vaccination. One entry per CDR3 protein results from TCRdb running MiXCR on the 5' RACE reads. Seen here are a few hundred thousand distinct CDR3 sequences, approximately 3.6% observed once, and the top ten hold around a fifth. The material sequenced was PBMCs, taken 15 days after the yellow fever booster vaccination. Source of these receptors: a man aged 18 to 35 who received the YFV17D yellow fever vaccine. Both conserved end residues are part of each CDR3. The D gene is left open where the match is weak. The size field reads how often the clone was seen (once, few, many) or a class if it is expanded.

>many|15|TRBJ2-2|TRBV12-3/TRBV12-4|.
TGTGCCAGCAGTTTTGGGGGCCATAACACCGGGGAGCTGTTTTTT
CASSFGGHNTGELFF
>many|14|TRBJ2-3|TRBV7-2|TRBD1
TGTGCCAGCAGAGACAGGGGTGGCACAGATACGCAGTATTTT
CASRDRGGTDTQYF
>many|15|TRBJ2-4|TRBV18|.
TGTGCCAGCTCACCAACTACCTCCTCAAAAAACATTCAGTACTTC
CASSPTTSSKNIQYF
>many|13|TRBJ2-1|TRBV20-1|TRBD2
TGCAGTGCTGGACTAGCGGGATACAATGAGCAGTTCTTC
CSAGLAGYNEQFF
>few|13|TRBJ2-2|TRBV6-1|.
TGTGCCAGCAGTGAATGGCCATCCGGGGAGCTGTTTTTT
CASSEWPSGELFF
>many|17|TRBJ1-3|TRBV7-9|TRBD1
TGTGCCAGCAGCTTAGGATTTGGGACAGGGACTGGAAACACCATATATTTT
CASSLGFGTGTGNTIYF
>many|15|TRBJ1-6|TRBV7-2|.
TGTGCCAGCAGCCACGGACAGCTCTATAATTCACCCCTCCACTTT
CASSHGQLYNSPLHF
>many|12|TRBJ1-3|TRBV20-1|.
TGCAGTGCGCAATTACAGGGAACCGCCATATATTTT
CSAQLQGTAIYF
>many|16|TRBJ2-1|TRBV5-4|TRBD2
TGTGCCAGCAGCTCCCAAACCGGGGGGGCTTACAATGAGCAGTTCTTC
CASSSQTGGAYNEQFF
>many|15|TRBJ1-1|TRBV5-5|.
TGTGCCAGCAGCTTGGGGGCGCCCGGTGGTACTGAAGCTTTCTTT
CASSLGAPGGTEAFF
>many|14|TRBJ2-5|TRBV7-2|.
TGTGCCAGCCGCCCCCCTGGACATCGGGGGACCCAGTACTTC
CASRPPGHRGTQYF
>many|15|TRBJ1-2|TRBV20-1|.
TGCAGTGCTAGTCGCCCCCGGGGGGCTAACTATGGCTACACCTTC
CSASRPRGANYGYTF
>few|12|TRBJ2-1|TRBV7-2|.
TGTGCCAGCAGATCACAGGGCAATGAGCAGTTCTTC
CASRSQGNEQFF
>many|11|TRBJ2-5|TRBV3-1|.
TGTGCCACCCAGGGGGGAGAGACCCAGTACTTC
CATQGGETQYF
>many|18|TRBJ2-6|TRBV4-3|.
TGCGCCAGCAGCCCCTACGGACGATTAAGTTCCGGGGCCAACGTCCTGACTTTC
CASSPYGRLSSGANVLTF
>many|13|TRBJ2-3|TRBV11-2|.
TGTGCCAGCAGCTTAGATCAGCGACGGGGGCAGTATTTT
CASSLDQRRGQYF
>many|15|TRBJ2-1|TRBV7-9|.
TGTGCCAGCAGTCGGCGGGGAGTCTCCTACAATGAGCAGTTCTTC
CASSRRGVSYNEQFF
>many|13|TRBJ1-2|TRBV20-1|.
TGCAGTGTGTGGGAAAATTTTAAGTATGGCTACACCTTC
CSVWENFKYGYTF
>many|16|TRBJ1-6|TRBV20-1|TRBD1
TGCAGTGCTAGAGATCCCAAGGCAGGGGGTAATTCACCCCTCCACTTT
CSARDPKAGGNSPLHF
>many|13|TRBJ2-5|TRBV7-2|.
TGTGCCAGCAGCTTAGAACGGCGAGAGACCCAGTACTTC
CASSLERRETQYF
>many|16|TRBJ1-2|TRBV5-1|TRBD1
TGCGCCAGCAGCGAGGGACAGGGGGCGCGCGGGGATGGCTACACCTTC
CASSEGQGARGDGYTF
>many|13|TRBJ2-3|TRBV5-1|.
TGCGCCAGCAGCTTGGTGGGGGGCGATACGCAGTATTTT
CASSLVGGDTQYF
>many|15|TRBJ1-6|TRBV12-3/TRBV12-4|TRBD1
TGTGCCAGCAGTTTATTGGGACAGGGGAGGTCACCCCTCCACTTT
CASSLLGQGRSPLHF
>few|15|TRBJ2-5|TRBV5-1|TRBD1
TGCGCCAGCAGCGTACAGGGGGCGCCCCGCGAGACCCAGTACTTC
CASSVQGAPRETQYF
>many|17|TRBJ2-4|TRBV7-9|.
TGTGCCAGCAGCATAGCAACAGGGTCAAGGGCCAAAAACATTCAGTACTTC
CASSIATGSRAKNIQYF
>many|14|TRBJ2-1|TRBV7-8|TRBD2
TGTGCCAGCAGCGCCCGCGGGGGCTACAATGAGCAGTTCTTC
CASSARGGYNEQFF
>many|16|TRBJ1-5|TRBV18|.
TGTGCCAGCTCACCCGCCCTCGCGGGGACGGGCCAGCCCCAGCATTTT
CASSPALAGTGQPQHF
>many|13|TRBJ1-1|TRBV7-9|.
TGTGCCAGCAGCGCAGCAGGGGACACTGAAGCTTTCTTT
CASSAAGDTEAFF
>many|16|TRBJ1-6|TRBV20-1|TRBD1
TGCAGTGCTGACCCCACAGGGGGCGCCGATAATTCACCCCTCCACTTT
CSADPTGGADNSPLHF
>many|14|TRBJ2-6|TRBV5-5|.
TGTGCCAGCACCTTGCTCTCGGGGGCCAACGTCCTGACTTTC
CASTLLSGANVLTF
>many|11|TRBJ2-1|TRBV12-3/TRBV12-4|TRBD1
TGTGCCAGCAGTCCGGACAGGGGCGAGTTCTTC
CASSPDRGEFF
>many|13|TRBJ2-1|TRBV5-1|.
TGCGCCAGCAGCGAGGTCCCGGGGATTGGGCAGTTCTTC
CASSEVPGIGQFF
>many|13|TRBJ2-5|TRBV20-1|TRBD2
TGCAGTGCTAGACGACTAGCGGGGGTGACCCAGTACTTC
CSARRLAGVTQYF
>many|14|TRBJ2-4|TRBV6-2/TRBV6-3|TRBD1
TGTGCCAGCGTCAGACAGGGAGAGAAAAACATTCAGTACTTC
CASVRQGEKNIQYF
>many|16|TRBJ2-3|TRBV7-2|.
TGTGCCAGCAGCTTAGGTGGGGGGGCCATCCGGGATACGCAGTATTTT
CASSLGGGAIRDTQYF
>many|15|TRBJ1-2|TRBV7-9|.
TGTGCCAGCAGCCCACCGGACCGCCCCTACTATGGCTACACCTTC
CASSPPDRPYYGYTF
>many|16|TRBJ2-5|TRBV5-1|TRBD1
TGCGCCAGCAGCTTGGCCCAGGGGGCGGTCGAAGAGACCCAGTACTTC
CASSLAQGAVEETQYF
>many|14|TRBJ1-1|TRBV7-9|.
TGTGCCAGCAGCCCCCCTTATGTAAACACTGAAGCTTTCTTT
CASSPPYVNTEAFF
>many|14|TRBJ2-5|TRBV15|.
TGTGCCACCAGCAAAGTCGGACTGGGGGAGACCCAGTACTTC
CATSKVGLGETQYF
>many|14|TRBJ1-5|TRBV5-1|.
TGCGCCAGCAGCTTGCTGCCAGGGCCTCAGCCCCAGCATTTT
CASSLLPGPQPQHF
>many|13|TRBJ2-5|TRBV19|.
TGTGCCAGTAGGGTTCCAGGGAAAGAGACCCAGTACTTC
CASRVPGKETQYF
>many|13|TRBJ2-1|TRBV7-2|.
TGTGCCAGCAGCTTTAGTCGCGACAATGAGCAGTTCTTC
CASSFSRDNEQFF
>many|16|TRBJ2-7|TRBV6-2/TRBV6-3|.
TGTGCCAGCAGTTTTTATGGGACAACAGACTCCTACGAGCAGTACTTC
CASSFYGTTDSYEQYF
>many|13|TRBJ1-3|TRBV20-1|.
TGCAGTGCCTCCAAGGGCAGGGCTGACACCATATATTTT
CSASKGRADTIYF